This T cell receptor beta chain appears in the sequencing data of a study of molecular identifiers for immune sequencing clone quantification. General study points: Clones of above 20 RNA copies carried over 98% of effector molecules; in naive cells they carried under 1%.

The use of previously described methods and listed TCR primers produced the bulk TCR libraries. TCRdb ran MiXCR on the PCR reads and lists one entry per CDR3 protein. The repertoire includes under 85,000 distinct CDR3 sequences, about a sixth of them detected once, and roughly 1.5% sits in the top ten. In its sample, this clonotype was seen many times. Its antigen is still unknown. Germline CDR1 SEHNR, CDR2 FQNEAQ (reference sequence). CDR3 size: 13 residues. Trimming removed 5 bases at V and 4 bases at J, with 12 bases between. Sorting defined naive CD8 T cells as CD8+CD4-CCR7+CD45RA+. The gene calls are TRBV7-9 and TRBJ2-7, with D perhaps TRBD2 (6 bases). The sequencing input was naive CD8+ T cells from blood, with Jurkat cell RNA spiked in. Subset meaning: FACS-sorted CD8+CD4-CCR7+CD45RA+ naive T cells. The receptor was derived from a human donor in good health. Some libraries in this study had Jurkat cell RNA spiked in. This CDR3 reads CASSVLAMYEQYF. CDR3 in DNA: TGTGCCAGCAGCGTACTAGCTATGTACGAGCAGTACTTC.